A single sample is the source of the 9 T cell receptor beta chains below, sequenced in a study of blood T cell repertoires in COVID-19. The table came from immunoSEQ multiplex PCR; TCRdb's copy has only in-frame clones and leaves some out. In the table there are 180,000 or so clones, 70% to 90% of which are singletons. The sequenced material came from peripheral blood. The receptors here all came from a man between 18 and 29 years old with acute or convalescent COVID-19.

The chain combines TRBV9 with TRBJ1-6; maybe TRBD1 (5 bases). The CDR3 totals 15 residues. Germline values: CDR1 SGDLS, CDR2 YYNGEE. Trimming stripped 4 bases from V and 7 bases from J, with 15 bases between. The CDR3 reads CASSPGGVDNSPLHF. Here the CDR3 DNA reads TGTGCCAGCAGCCCCGGGGGAGTTGACAATTCACCCCTCCACTTT. The complete variable domain, with remaining parts taken from reference TRBV9 and TRBJ1-6, reads DSGVTQTPKHLITATGQRVTLRCSPRSGDLSVYWYQQSLDQGLQFLIQYYNGEERAKGNILERFSAQQFPDLHSELNLSSLELGDSALYFCASSPGGVDNSPLHFGNGTRLTVT.

The rearrangement uses TRBV19 and TRBJ1-5; perhaps TRBD1 as D (6 bases). Trimming stripped 6 bases from V and 1 base from J, with 16 bases between. Germline CDR1 is LNHDA and CDR2 is SQIVND (reference sequence). The CDR3 runs to 16 residues. This CDR3 reads CASRLGGSTSNQPQHF. In nucleotides, the CDR3 is TGTGCCAGTAGATTAGGGGGATCTACGAGCAATCAGCCCCAGCATTTT. Looking up the rest from reference TRBV19 and TRBJ1-5 gives the full variable domain: DGGITQSPKYLFRKEGQNVTLSCEQNLNHDAMYWYRQDPGQGLRLIYYSQIVNDFQKGDIAEGYSVSREKKESFPLTVTSAQKNPTAFYLCASRLGGSTSNQPQHFGDGTRLSIL.

The chain is built from TRBV5-5 and TRBJ1-5; D unclear. Germline V gene data show CDR1 as SGHKS and CDR2 as YYEKEE (reference sequence). The CDR3 runs to 15 residues. The V end was cut by 1 base, the J end by 0 bases, with 8 bases between. The CDR3 DNA reads TGTGCCAGCAGCTTGTATGCCAGTAGCAATCAGCCCCAGCATTTT. The encoded protein is CASSLYASSNQPQHF.

The J gene is TRBJ2-1, the V gene TRBV2; the match to TRBD1 covers 8 bases. Per the germline V gene, CDR1 is SNHLY and CDR2 is FYNNEI. V dropped 6 bases and J dropped 2; count of bases not matched to a gene: 6. The CDR3 loop spans 15 amino acids. The CDR3 coding sequence is TGTGCCAGCAGATCTGGACAGGGTGCCTACAATGAGCAGTTCTTC. Translating it yields CASRSGQGAYNEQFF.

This chain uses TRBV7-9 with TRBJ2-2; D perhaps matches TRBD2 (5 bases). This CDR3 has 13 amino acids. From germline, CDR1 is SEHNR and CDR2 FQNEAQ (reference sequence). Trimming shortened V by 3 bases and J by 4 bases, and 6 bases separated the two germline ends. The CDR3 loop reads CASSLAGTGELFF. The CDR3 DNA sequence: TGTGCCAGCAGCTTGGCGGGCACCGGGGAGCTGTTTTTT.

The chain carries TRBV5-6 and TRBJ1-1; no firm D call. Per the germline V gene, CDR1 is SGHDT and CDR2 is YYEEEE. The CDR3 covers 14 residues. With 7 bases removed from V and 5 bases from J, the gap between germline ends came to 18 bases. The CDR3 DNA sequence: TGTGCCAGCTCCGCAACCGGGGTAATAACTGAAGCTTTCTTT. This sequence encodes CASSATGVITEAFF.

The V gene is TRBV15, the J gene TRBJ1-4; tentatively, D is TRBD1 (6 bases). Germline lookup yields CDR1 LNHNV and CDR2 YYDKDF (reference sequence). This CDR3 comprises 18 residues. With 0 bases removed from V and 4 bases from J, the gap between germline ends came to 18 bases. CDR3 amino acids: CATSRDRGAGASNEKLFF. The CDR3 DNA reads as TGTGCCACCAGCAGAGATCGAGGGGCGGGGGCAAGTAATGAAAAACTGTTTTTT.

The J gene is TRBJ1-6, the V gene TRBV19; D unclear. The CDR3 has 16 amino acids. Germline CDR1 and CDR2: LNHDA and SQIVND (reference sequence). V lost 5 bases to trimming and J lost 0 bases, with 11 bases between them. CDR3 sequence reads: CASSRAGSSYNSPLHF. CDR3 coding DNA: TGTGCCAGTAGTCGTGCGGGAAGCTCCTATAATTCACCCCTCCACTTT.

The gene calls are TRBV4-1 and TRBJ2-1; 7 positions agree with TRBD1. The CDR3 contains 15 residues. Germline trimming cut 1 base from V and 4 bases from J; bases unmatched to any gene: 4. Germline CDR1 is MGHRA and CDR2 is YSYEKL. The CDR3 region is CASSQGQGAYNEQFF. CDR3 DNA sequence: TGCGCCAGCAGCCAAGGACAGGGTGCATACAATGAGCAGTTCTTC.